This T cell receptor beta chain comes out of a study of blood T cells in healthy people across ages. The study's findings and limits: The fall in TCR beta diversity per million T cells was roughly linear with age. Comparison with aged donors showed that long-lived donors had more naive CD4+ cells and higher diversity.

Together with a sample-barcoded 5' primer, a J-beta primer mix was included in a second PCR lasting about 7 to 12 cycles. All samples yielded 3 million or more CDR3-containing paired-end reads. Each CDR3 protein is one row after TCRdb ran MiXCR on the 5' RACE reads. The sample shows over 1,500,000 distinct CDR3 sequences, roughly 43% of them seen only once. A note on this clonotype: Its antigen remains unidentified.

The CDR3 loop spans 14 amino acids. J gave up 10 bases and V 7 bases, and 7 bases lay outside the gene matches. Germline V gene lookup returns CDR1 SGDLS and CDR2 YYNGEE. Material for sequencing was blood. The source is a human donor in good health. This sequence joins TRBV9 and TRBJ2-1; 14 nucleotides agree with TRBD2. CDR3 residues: CASGGTSGGAEQFF. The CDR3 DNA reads TGTGCCAGCGGGGGGACTAGCGGGGGAGCAGAGCAGTTCTTC.